What follows describes a single T cell receptor beta chain. This record belongs to a study of blood T cell repertoires in COVID-19. In the study's own analysis: Amplifying reference gene primers gave estimates of nucleated cell counts. Clones were sequenced by immunoSEQ multiplex PCR, and TCRdb holds only the in-frame ones, with some missing. V, J and clone size were drawn from that table, and D and trimming were deduced from the DNA. The table lists tens of thousands of clones, 81% of them singletons, with roughly 40% in the top ten. The CDR3 extends over 14 amino acids. J lost 8 bases, V lost 2 bases, and 6 bases had no gene match. Germline CDR1 reads SGHTA; CDR2 reads FQGTGA.

This sequence joins TRBV7-3 and TRBJ1-3; 7 positions agree with TRBD1. This receptor was taken from an elderly man with acute or convalescent COVID-19. The sample comprised peripheral blood. The DNA of the CDR3 is TGTGCCAGCAGCTTACAGGGGGGCGATGACACCATATATTTT. Amino acids: CASSLQGGDDTIYF.